Here is one T cell receptor (beta chain) with its context. Antigen: not known. CDR3 length equals 15 residues. Germline lookup yields CDR1 KGHSH and CDR2 LQKENI. V trimming: 3 bases; J trimming: 5 bases; junction bases outside the gene matches: 9. Regarding time point: peripheral blood 6 weeks after treatment start. The sample is drawn from a study of PD-L1 blockade in urothelial cancer. Study details: Dosed intravenously at 1,200 mg every 3 weeks, atezolizumab was initiated by patients at some point between 2014 and 2016. Whole-study findings and limits: Pretreatment TCR clonality in blood, when below the median, was predictive of better survival.

Clones were read by immunoSEQ multiplex PCR, and TCRdb kept only the in-frame ones, dropping some. The sample carries tens of thousands of clones, about 85% recorded once. Sequenced material: PBMCs, taken around atezolizumab (anti-PD-L1) treatment. The clonotype was recovered from a man in his 70s with urothelial cancer. This chain uses TRBV18 with TRBJ2-5, with 7 nucleotides matching TRBD2. The chain's CDR3 is CASSPVGGFEETQYF. Here the CDR3 DNA reads TGTGCCAGCTCACCCGTCGGGGGGTTCGAGGAGACCCAGTACTTC.